This TCR beta chain was recovered during a study of T cell responses to AZD1222 COVID-19 vaccine. Study findings and constraints: Repertoires were sampled only after the peak T cell response.

Points on this clone: The antigen remains unidentified.

Using immunoSEQ multiplex PCR, the repertoire was profiled, and TCRdb retains in-frame clones only, with some absent. Counted here are 150,000 to 250,000 clones, approximately 93% occurring once; the ten biggest clones make up about 1%. Specimen: peripheral blood, collected 28 days after the second AZD1222 dose. The receptor was isolated from an adult who received the AZD1222 COVID-19 vaccine.

CDR3 nucleotides: TGTGCCAGCAGCCATCGGGACAGAATACTAGCCAAAAACATTCAGTACTTC. Translated, it gives CASSHRDRILAKNIQYF. This chain uses TRBV3-1 (or the pseudogene TRBV3-2) with TRBJ2-4, with 7 bases matching TRBD1. After removal of 3 bases from V and 0 bases from J, the junction contained 8 bases not matched to a gene. Germline assignment: CDR1 LGHDT and CDR2 YNNKEL (reference sequence). CDR3 length: 17 residues.